Shown below are 21 T cell receptor beta chains from a single sample sequenced in a study of cytomegalovirus exposure and HLA in healthy donors. Amplification used 60 Vbeta primers and 13 Jbeta primers. The data were produced by immunoSEQ multiplex PCR, yet TCRdb's version contains in-frame clones alone and is incomplete. The data show about 120,000 clones, 7% to 9.5% seen once. The sample consisted of PBMCs. The receptors here all came from a woman aged 40 to 49 in good health and CMV-seropositive.

The chain uses TRBV5-6 and TRBJ1-6; TRBD1 might be the D (6 bases). The CDR3 is 18 residues long. Germline V gene sequence: CDR1 SGHDT, CDR2 YYEEEE. Trimming took 1 base from V and 6 from J, leaving 20 bases between them. DNA for the CDR3: TGTGCCAGCAGCTTGTGGGGGCCCACACGCAACTTTAATTCACCCCTCCACTTT. Protein sequence: CASSLWGPTRNFNSPLHF. Based on the CDR3 plus reference TRBV5-6 and TRBJ1-6, the full variable domain is DAGVTQSPTHLIKTRGQQVTLRCSPKSGHDTVSWYQQALGQGPQFIFQYYEEEERQRGNFPDRFSGHQFPNYSSELNVNALLLGDSALYLCASSLWGPTRNFNSPLHFGNGTRLTVT.

This chain connects TRBV7-9 to TRBJ1-2; TRBD1 aligns across 9 bases. CDR1 and CDR2 from the germline V gene are SEHNR and FQNEAQ (reference sequence). Trimming cost V 5 bases and J 2 bases; bases outside gene matches: 3. CDR3 length equals 14 residues. The CDR3 nucleotides are TGTGCCAGCAGCCCCGGACAGGGGAACTATGGCTACACCTTC. It yields the protein CASSPGQGNYGYTF. Drawing the rest from reference TRBV7-9 and TRBJ1-2, the complete variable domain is DTGVSQNPRHKITKRGQNVTFRCDPISEHNRLYWYRQTLGQGPEFLTYFQNEAQLEKSRLLSDRFSAERPKGSFSTLEIQRTEQGDSAMYLCASSPGQGNYGYTFGSGTRLTVV.

The rearrangement joins TRBV2 to TRBJ2-7; the D is unclear. The CDR3 is 14 residues long. V lost 7 bases and J 3 bases, leaving 16 bases between the germline ends. The germline gives CDR1 SNHLY, CDR2 FYNNEI. For the CDR3, the DNA is TGTGCCAGCAATCGAGGTCAGTCGGTCTACGAGCAGTACTTC. Translation: CASNRGQSVYEQYF.

This clone came up a few times. The chain combines TRBV7-2 with TRBJ2-5, with D hard to call. Germline lookup yields CDR1 SGHTA and CDR2 FQGNSA. The CDR3 contains 14 residues. Trimming took off 1 base at V and 0 bases at J, with 6 bases between the two ends. In DNA form, the CDR3 reads TGTGCCAGCAGCTTAGACATCCACCAAGAGACCCAGTACTTC. Its protein is CASSLDIHQETQYF.

The chain carries TRBV6-4 and TRBJ2-1; TRBD2 might be the D (6 bases). This CDR3 region has 15 residues. CDR1 is MRHNA, CDR2 SNTAGT, per germline. Trimming took 6 bases from V and 0 from J, leaving 12 bases between them. CDR3 DNA: TGTGCCAGCAGCGACCGGGGGTCCTCCTACAATGAGCAGTTCTTC. This gives the protein CASSDRGSSYNEQFF.

This clone was found a few times. This chain uses TRBV5-1 with TRBJ1-3, with 9 bases aligning to TRBD1. Germline trimming cut 5 bases from V and 0 bases from J; bases unmatched to any gene: 3. CDR3 length: 15 amino acids. The V gene's germline CDR1 is SGHRS and CDR2 YFSETQ. Here the CDR3 DNA reads TGCGCCAGCAGTGGGACAGGGCTCTCTGGAAACACCATATATTTT. Translating it yields CASSGTGLSGNTIYF.

This clone appeared a few times. The gene calls are TRBV25-1 and TRBJ2-7; 10 bases are shared with TRBD1. Germline CDR1 MGHDK, CDR2 SYGVNS. The CDR3 length is 14 residues. Germline trimming cut 5 bases from V and 7 bases from J; bases unmatched to any gene: 8. The CDR3 loop reads CASSNRQGAREQYF. DNA for the CDR3: TGTGCCAGCAGTAACCGACAGGGGGCGCGTGAGCAGTACTTC.

This chain joins TRBV5-4 and TRBJ1-2; 8 bases fit TRBD1. The CDR3 extends over 13 amino acids. J was trimmed by 7 bases and V by 3 bases; bases with no gene match: 5. Germline CDR1 reads SGHNT; CDR2 reads YYREEE (reference sequence). CDR3 sequence: CASSSAGQGGYTF. As DNA, the CDR3 is TGTGCCAGCAGCTCCGCTGGACAGGGTGGCTACACCTTC.

This clone occurred a few times. The chain recombines TRBV9 with TRBJ2-7; D possibly corresponds to TRBD1 (5 bases). The CDR3 contains 16 residues. V was clipped by 0 bases and J by 0 bases, with 13 bases between them. Germline V gives CDR1 SGDLS, CDR2 YYNGEE. The CDR3 reads CASSVEGARGSYEQYF. Here the CDR3 DNA reads TGTGCCAGCAGCGTAGAAGGGGCTAGGGGCTCCTACGAGCAGTACTTC.

The V and J genes are TRBV10-3 and TRBJ1-6; D gene ambiguous. Trimming pared 7 bases from V and 7 bases from J, leaving 11 bases between. Germline assignment: CDR1 ENHRY and CDR2 SYGVKD. The CDR3 runs 13 residues. The DNA of the CDR3 is TGTGCCATCAATCCGGGGTGGAATTCACCCCTCCACTTT. As protein: CAINPGWNSPLHF.

The chain links TRBV5-6 to TRBJ2-1; TRBD2 matches at 10 bases. The V segment lost 2 bases and the J segment 8 bases; nucleotides outside the gene matches: 4. The CDR3 is 14 amino acids. Germline loops: CDR1 SGHDT, CDR2 YYEEEE. The CDR3 coding sequence is TGTGCCAGCAGCTTAGCGGGGGGGCTTGATGAGCAGTTCTTC. Its protein product is CASSLAGGLDEQFF.

V and J are TRBV15 and TRBJ2-7; 7 bases align to TRBD1. The germline gives CDR1 LNHNV, CDR2 YYDKDF (reference sequence). This CDR3 is built from 14 residues. V shed 0 bases and J 7 bases; nucleotides not matched to a gene: 6. CDR3 bases: TGTGCCACCAGCAGAGATAGGGGGCTACGGGAGCAGTACTTC. It translates to CATSRDRGLREQYF.

The chain employs TRBV19 and TRBJ2-7, with 7 bases fitting TRBD1. The V segment lost 0 bases and the J segment 2 bases; nucleotides outside the gene matches: 7. The CDR3 consists of 16 residues. Looked up from germline, CDR1 is LNHDA and CDR2 is SQIVND (reference sequence). The chain's CDR3 is CASSIDSLRGPYEQYF. The CDR3 DNA follows: TGTGCCAGTAGTATAGATAGCCTTAGGGGGCCCTACGAGCAGTACTTC.

The chain couples TRBV2 to TRBJ2-1; D not certain. With 6 bases removed from V and 0 bases from J, the gap between germline ends came to 6 bases. The CDR3 consists of 13 residues. Germline V lookup: CDR1 SNHLY, CDR2 FYNNEI. This chain's CDR3 is CASSKSSYNEQFF. The CDR3, as DNA: TGTGCCAGCAGCAAGAGCTCCTACAATGAGCAGTTCTTC.

This chain joins TRBV27 and TRBJ2-2; 8 nucleotides line up with TRBD1. CDR3 length: 16 amino acids. Germline V gene sequence: CDR1 MNHEY, CDR2 SMNVEV (reference sequence). V gave up 0 bases and J gave up 6 bases; unmatched junction bases: 6. CDR3 protein: CASSLSQQGVPGELFF. In DNA form, the CDR3 reads TGTGCCAGCAGTTTATCGCAACAGGGGGTACCCGGGGAGCTGTTTTTT.

This chain uses TRBV5-1 with TRBJ2-2, with D possibly matching TRBD1 (6 bases). The CDR3 has 17 amino acids. Germline CDR1 is SGHRS and CDR2 is YFSETQ. Trimming removed 3 bases from V and 2 bases from J, with 17 bases in between. The CDR3 loop reads CASSSNTGSINTGELFF. The CDR3 DNA reads TGCGCCAGCAGCTCCAATACAGGGTCCATTAACACCGGGGAGCTGTTTTTT. The variable domain in full, completed from reference TRBV5-1 and TRBJ2-2, reads KAGVTQTPRYLIKTRGQQVTLSCSPISGHRSVSWYQQTPGQGLQFLFEYFSETQRNKGNFPGRFSGRQFSNSRSEMNVSTLELGDSALYLCASSSNTGSINTGELFFGEGSRLTVL.

This clone was detected only a few times. The V gene is TRBV10-1, the J gene TRBJ2-3, with TRBD2 identical over 7 bases. The germline V gene encodes CDR1 WNHNN and CDR2 SYGVQD (reference sequence). The CDR3 totals 15 residues. V shed 5 bases, J shed 0 bases, and the junction held 5 bases outside the gene matches. The CDR3 sequence: CASSMGDYSTDTQYF. The CDR3 coding sequence is TGCGCCAGCAGTATGGGGGACTACAGCACAGATACGCAGTATTTT.

Concerning this clone itself: This sample also contains other DNA sequences that code for the same CDR3. The V call is TRBV5-1, the J call TRBJ2-1, with D unclear. Between the trimmed V and J ends, which lost 1 base and 0 bases, there was a span of 8 bases. This CDR3 has 15 amino acids. Germline values: CDR1 SGHRS, CDR2 YFSETQ. The CDR3 region has the DNA TGCGCCAGCAGCTTGAGACAAAGCTCCTACAATGAGCAGTTCTTC. Residues: CASSLRQSSYNEQFF.

The gene calls are TRBV6-5 and TRBJ1-2; D perhaps matches TRBD1 (6 bases). The V gene's germline CDR1 is MNHEY and CDR2 SVGAGI. The CDR3 is made up of 15 amino acids. V was shortened by 0 bases and J by 7 bases, with 15 bases between the two germline ends. CDR3 loop: CASSYSERGTGGYTF. CDR3 nucleotides: TGTGCCAGCAGTTACTCTGAGAGGGGGACGGGTGGCTACACCTTC.

The chain couples TRBV28 to TRBJ2-7; 8 nucleotides match TRBD1. CDR3 length: 14 residues. J gave up 4 bases and V 8 bases, and 10 bases lay outside the gene matches. The V gene's germline CDR1 is MDHEN and CDR2 SYDVKM. This CDR3 is CASCLYGQGYEQYF. Here the CDR3 DNA reads TGTGCCAGCTGTCTTTACGGACAGGGTTACGAGCAGTACTTC.

The chain joins TRBV18 to TRBJ2-7; D is possibly TRBD1 (5 bases). The CDR3 spans 14 residues. CDR1 and CDR2 from the germline V gene are KGHSH and LQKENI. Trimming left V 2 bases short and J 3 bases short, with 11 bases between. CDR3 sequence reads: CASSPETAIYEQYF. The DNA of the CDR3 is TGTGCCAGCTCACCAGAGACAGCAATCTACGAGCAGTACTTC. The whole variable domain, remainder taken from reference TRBV18 and TRBJ2-7, is NAGVMQNPRHLVRRRGQEARLRCSPMKGHSHVYWYRQLPEEGLKFMVYLQKENIIDESGMPKERFSAEFPKEGPSILRIQQVVRGDSAAYFCASSPETAIYEQYFGPGTRLTVT.